The next 8 T cell receptor beta chains were all read from a single sample in a study of blood T cell repertoires in COVID-19. The data were produced by immunoSEQ multiplex PCR, yet TCRdb's version contains in-frame clones alone and is incomplete. The sample lists around 140,000 clones; more than 85% were seen once. Sample: peripheral blood. These receptors came from a man in his forties or fifties with active or convalescent COVID-19.

V usage is TRBV7-6 and J usage is TRBJ2-2; TRBD2 matches 11 bases. Per the germline V gene, CDR1 is SGHVS and CDR2 is FNYEAQ. J gave up 5 bases and V 5 bases, and 4 bases lay outside the gene matches. CDR3 length: 15 residues. The CDR3 reads CASSETSGGTGELFF. The CDR3 region has the DNA TGTGCCAGCAGCGAAACTAGCGGGGGAACCGGGGAGCTGTTTTTT. Variable domain in full (rest from reference TRBV7-6 and TRBJ2-2): GAGVSQSPRYKVTKRGQDVALRCDPISGHVSLYWYRQALGQGPEFLTYFNYEAQQDKSGLPNDRFSAERPEGSISTLTIQRTEQRDSAMYRCASSETSGGTGELFFGEGSRLTVL.

The rearrangement uses TRBV10-3 and TRBJ2-2; tentative D call: TRBD1 (6 bases). This CDR3 has 16 amino acids. V lost 2 bases and J 0 bases, leaving 10 bases between the germline ends. CDR1 and CDR2 from the germline V gene are ENHRY and SYGVKD. CDR3 in DNA: TGTGCCATCAGTGAGCAAGGGGGAGCGAACACCGGGGAGCTGTTTTTT. Translated, it gives CAISEQGGANTGELFF.

This sequence joins TRBV9 and TRBJ2-2; 10 bases line up with TRBD2. In germline, CDR1 is SGDLS, CDR2 YYNGEE. The J segment lost 2 bases and the V segment lost 4 bases, leaving 8 bases of the junction unmatched. The CDR3 spans 17 residues. CDR3 coding DNA: TGTGCCAGCAGCATACCCCTAGCGGGGGATAACACCGGGGAGCTGTTTTTT. This codes for CASSIPLAGDNTGELFF.

This clone has only a few counts. The chain links TRBV3-1 (or the pseudogene TRBV3-2) to TRBJ2-1, with 12 bases fitting TRBD2. The CDR3 length is 15 residues. J was trimmed by 5 bases and V by 5 bases; bases with no gene match: 4. Per the germline V gene, CDR1 is LGHDT and CDR2 is YNNKEL (reference sequence). The CDR3 loop reads CASSLGLAGNNEQFF. CDR3 nucleotide sequence: TGTGCCAGCAGCTTGGGACTAGCGGGTAACAATGAGCAGTTCTTC.

This rearrangement joins TRBV14 to TRBJ1-1; no clear D gene. This CDR3 has 13 residues. V lost 0 bases, J lost 0 bases, and 2 bases lay in between. Germline CDR1 and CDR2: SGHDN and FVKESK. The DNA of the CDR3 is TGTGCCAGCAGCCAAGACATGAACACTGAAGCTTTCTTT. This gives the protein CASSQDMNTEAFF.

This clone was seen just once. The V gene is TRBV30, the J gene TRBJ1-2; 8 nucleotides line up with TRBD1. V gave up 1 base and J gave up 4 bases; unmatched junction bases: 8. This CDR3 contains 15 residues. Germline V lookup: CDR1 GTSNPN, CDR2 SVGIG (reference sequence). The CDR3 region has the DNA TGTGCCTGGAGTGGAGGACAGGGACGCGCCTATGGCTACACCTTC. Translated, it gives CAWSGGQGRAYGYTF.

The CDR3 coding sequence is TGTGCCAGCAGCGAGCGGTCCGGGAACACTGAAGCTTTCTTT. This codes for CASSERSGNTEAFF. The chain recombines TRBV5-4 with TRBJ1-1; D is uncertain. V was shortened by 4 bases and J by 1 base, with 11 bases between the two germline ends. This CDR3 is built from 14 residues. Germline CDR1 reads SGHNT; CDR2 reads YYREEE (reference sequence). The variable domain in full, with the rest retrieved from reference TRBV5-4 and TRBJ1-1, is ETGVTQSPTHLIKTRGQQVTLRCSSQSGHNTVSWYQQALGQGPQFIFQYYREEENGRGNFPPRFSGLQFPNYSSELNVNALELDDSALYLCASSERSGNTEAFFGQGTRLTVV.

The chain combines TRBV19 with TRBJ2-7; TRBD2 aligns across 14 bases. The V segment lost 8 bases and the J segment 5 bases; nucleotides outside the gene matches: 11. The CDR3 totals 16 residues. Germline CDR1 is LNHDA and CDR2 is SQIVND (reference sequence). CDR3 in DNA: TGTGCCAGTGGGACTAGCGGGGGTTCTATGCAGAACGAGCAGTACTTC. The encoded protein is CASGTSGGSMQNEQYF.